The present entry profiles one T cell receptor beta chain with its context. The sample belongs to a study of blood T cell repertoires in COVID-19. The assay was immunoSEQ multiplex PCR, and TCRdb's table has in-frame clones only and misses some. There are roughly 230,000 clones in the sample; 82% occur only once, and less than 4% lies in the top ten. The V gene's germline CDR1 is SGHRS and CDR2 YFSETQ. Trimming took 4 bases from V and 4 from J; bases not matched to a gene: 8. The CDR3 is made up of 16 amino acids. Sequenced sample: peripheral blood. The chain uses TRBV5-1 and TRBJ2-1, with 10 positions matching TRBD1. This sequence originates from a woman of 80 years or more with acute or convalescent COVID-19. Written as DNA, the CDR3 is TGCGCCAGCAGCCCCGACCGACAGGGGGCTTACAATGAGCAGTTCTTC. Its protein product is CASSPDRQGAYNEQFF.